This T cell receptor (beta chain) is drawn from a study of T cell repertoires in cytomegalovirus infection (dated by TCRdb to between 2019 and 2020). A note on the overall study: Because public TCR beta signatures pointed to carriage of CMV infection together with the matching HLA type, the HLA type of each donor mattered for the analysis. Overall study outcomes, separate from this receptor: The ex vivo response was dominated by HLA-C-restricted CMV-specific TCR beta clonotypes, and the single most frequent clonotype in two of eight donors was supplied by these HLA-C-restricted clonotypes. In both this cohort and an independent roughly 360-donor cohort, the cumulative frequency of public TCR beta family members distinguished carriers of CMV infection plus the relevant HLA type.

With regard to this clonotype: What antigen it recognizes has not been identified. Base-call qualities are not available, and no considerably larger clone is one nucleotide away.

The instrument was an Illumina HiSeq 1500. In-frame beta chains were kept once TCRdb had trimmed the public reads at Q25 with fastp and called clones with MiXCR. Here each entry gathers all rows of one CDR3 protein and keeps the most common genes and DNA. The sample profile shows 160,000 or so distinct CDR3 sequences; roughly a quarter of them were found once. The ten most abundant clones make up approximately 11% of the sample. For CDR1 and CDR2, the germline V gene (reference sequence) lists DFQATT and SNEGSKA. From cysteine to phenylalanine, the CDR3 is 13 amino acids long. Only the CDR3 region is kept as DNA, spanning 39 bases read in frame from base 1. Trimming at the junction amounts to 6 bases on V and 2 bases on J, and the germline ends lie 13 bases apart.

The sequenced sample consisted of PBMCs. The chain is assembled from TRBV20-1 and TRBJ2-5; D gene: possibly TRBD2, on 6 matching bases. This sequence was found in a human donor in good health (CMV status not recorded). Some clones in this sample may be carry-over from other donors' samples. The CDR3 sequence is CSAAAGSQETQYF. In nucleotides, the sequence is TGCAGTGCCGCAGCGGGCTCTCAAGAGACCCAGTACTTC.